These T cell receptor beta chains were read from a single sample in a study of blood T cell repertoires in COVID-19. TCRdb's copy holds only in-frame clones and misses some; the assay was immunoSEQ multiplex PCR. The sample consists of roughly 66,000 clones, more than 85% of them appearing once. Sequenced material: peripheral blood. Receptors were obtained from a human donor with active COVID-19. The donor label of this sample is uncertain. Each CDR3 is given with its conserved first and last residue. The D gene is left open where the match is weak. Clone size, where shown, is once, few, many, or a class for clones that have expanded.

CDR3 protein,CDR3 DNA,D gene,V gene,clone size,J gene
CASSPRTLNTEAFF,TGTGCCAGCAGCCCCAGAACACTGAACACTGAAGCTTTCTTT,.,TRBV28,.,TRBJ1-1
CASSLDSGLAGAKEQFF,TGCGCCAGCAGCTTGGACTCGGGACTAGCGGGAGCGAAGGAGCAGTTCTTC,TRBD2,TRBV5-1,.,TRBJ2-1
CATSRGKADNYGYTF,TGTGCCACCAGCAGAGGGAAAGCGGATAACTATGGCTACACCTTC,.,TRBV15,.,TRBJ1-2
CASSPLRGFPDTQYF,TGTGCCAGCAGCCCTCTTCGGGGATTCCCAGATACGCAGTATTTT,.,TRBV7-2,.,TRBJ2-3
CASSLVAGGTGELFF,TGCGCCAGCAGCTTGGTGGCGGGGGGCACCGGGGAGCTGTTTTTT,TRBD2,TRBV5-1,.,TRBJ2-2
CASSTSRGLLWNQPQHF,TGTGCCAGCAGCACCAGCAGGGGGTTGTTGTGGAATCAGCCCCAGCATTTT,TRBD1,TRBV28,once,TRBJ1-5
CASSYSASGRTDTQYF,TGTGCCAGCAGTTACTCGGCTAGCGGGAGGACAGATACGCAGTATTTT,TRBD2,TRBV6-2/TRBV6-3,.,TRBJ2-3
CASSLSVASGGHNEQFF,TGTGCCAGCAGCCTCTCAGTCGCTAGCGGGGGACACAATGAGCAGTTCTTC,TRBD2,TRBV28,.,TRBJ2-1
CASTAETGDWHEQYF,TGTGCCAGCACTGCCGAGACAGGGGACTGGCACGAGCAGTACTTC,TRBD1,TRBV28,.,TRBJ2-7
CASSPRAAGEGEQFF,TGTGCCAGCTCACCGCGTGCAGCGGGAGAAGGTGAGCAGTTCTTC,TRBD2,TRBV18,.,TRBJ2-1
CAISDRLDSSGNTIYF,TGTGCCATCAGTGACCGATTGGACAGCTCTGGAAACACCATATATTTT,.,TRBV10-3,.,TRBJ1-3
CASTPDRSNQPQHF,TGTGCCAGTACCCCGGACAGGAGCAATCAGCCCCAGCATTTT,TRBD1,TRBV19,.,TRBJ1-5
CASSLNEGGSYPGGGFF,TGTGCCAGCAGCTTAAATGAGGGAGGGTCATACCCAGGGGGCGGCTTCTTC,.,TRBV7-9,.,TRBJ2-1
CASSYLPNGGQETQYF,TGCGCCAGCAGCTACCTCCCAAACGGGGGACAAGAGACCCAGTACTTC,.,TRBV5-1,.,TRBJ2-5
CATRDLGANEKLFF,TGTGCCACCAGGGACTTGGGGGCGAATGAAAAACTGTTTTTT,.,TRBV24-1,.,TRBJ1-4
CAAAGVDEKLFF,TGTGCCGCCGCGGGGGTCGATGAAAAACTGTTTTTT,.,TRBV2,few,TRBJ1-4
CASSLLAAGGPSYNEQFF,TGTGCCAGCAGCTTACTCGCAGCGGGAGGGCCCTCTTACAATGAGCAGTTCTTC,TRBD2,TRBV7-6,.,TRBJ2-1
CSVVAILAYNEQFF,TGCAGCGTTGTAGCGATTTTGGCCTACAATGAGCAGTTCTTC,.,TRBV29-1,.,TRBJ2-1
CATSRDPGAGELFF,TGTGCCACCAGCAGAGATCCGGGAGCGGGGGAGCTGTTTTTT,.,TRBV15,.,TRBJ2-2
CASRLREVTDTQYF,TGTGCCAGCAGGTTGCGGGAGGTCACAGATACGCAGTATTTT,TRBD2,TRBV2,.,TRBJ2-3
CASSLTGTGVLGGELFF,TGTGCCAGCAGTTTGACCGGGACAGGGGTTCTTGGCGGGGAGCTGTTTTTT,TRBD1,TRBV7-2,.,TRBJ2-2
CARAGLEITDTQYF,TGTGCCAGAGCGGGACTAGAAATCACAGATACGCAGTATTTT,TRBD2,TRBV2,.,TRBJ2-3
CASSSQGGNYGYTF,TGTGCCAGCAGCTCACAAGGCGGGAACTATGGCTACACCTTC,.,TRBV11-3,.,TRBJ1-2
CASSDPGGANTEAFF,TGTGCCAGCAGTGACCCTGGGGGGGCGAACACTGAAGCTTTCTTT,.,TRBV6-6,.,TRBJ1-1
CASSWTGSDEQYF,TGTGCCAGCAGCTGGACAGGGTCTGACGAGCAGTACTTC,TRBD1,TRBV27,.,TRBJ2-7
CASSVASTGGANVLTF,TGTGCCAGCAGCGTAGCCTCGACAGGGGGGGCCAACGTCCTGACTTTC,TRBD1,TRBV9,.,TRBJ2-6
CASSYSGIGQGTEAFF,TGTGCCAGCAGTTACTCGGGGATTGGTCAGGGCACTGAAGCTTTCTTT,.,TRBV6-2/TRBV6-3,few,TRBJ1-1
CASSLMGAEQYF,TGTGCCAGCAGTTTAATGGGGGCCGAGCAGTACTTC,.,TRBV28,.,TRBJ2-7
CASSKWRGVACEQYF,TGTGCCAGCAGCAAATGGCGGGGAGTGGCGTGCGAGCAGTACTTC,.,TRBV21-1,.,TRBJ2-7
CASSIGGDLRKTQYF,TGTGCCAGTAGTATAGGCGGCGACCTAAGAAAGACCCAGTACTTC,.,TRBV19,.,TRBJ2-5
CASSQRDEQFF,TGTGCCAGCAGCCAGAGGGATGAGCAGTTCTTC,.,TRBV11-3,.,TRBJ2-1
CASSTGQGWKETQYF,TGTGCCAGCAGTACAGGACAGGGATGGAAAGAGACCCAGTACTTC,TRBD1,TRBV28,.,TRBJ2-5
CASSIGRTSAYEQYF,TGTGCCAGTAGTATAGGGAGGACTAGCGCATACGAGCAGTACTTC,TRBD2,TRBV19,.,TRBJ2-7
CASSLTLAGGPIEETQYF,TGTGCCAGTAGTCTCACTCTAGCGGGAGGGCCAATAGAAGAGACCCAGTACTTC,TRBD2,TRBV19,.,TRBJ2-5
CASSLVGQSRGETQYF,TGCGCCAGCAGCTTGGTAGGACAGTCCCGCGGGGAGACCCAGTACTTC,.,TRBV5-1,.,TRBJ2-5
CATSESGQTTGELFF,TGTGCCACCAGTGAGTCCGGACAGACCACCGGGGAGCTGTTTTTT,.,TRBV24-1,.,TRBJ2-2
CAISERTGSTDTQYF,TGTGCCATCAGTGAGAGGACAGGGAGCACAGATACGCAGTATTTT,TRBD1,TRBV10-3,.,TRBJ2-3
CASSRDRVGNEQFF,TGTGCCAGCAGCCGGGACAGGGTGGGCAATGAGCAGTTCTTC,TRBD1,TRBV7-8,.,TRBJ2-1
CASRGTRNYGYTF,TGCGCCAGCAGGGGGACAAGGAACTATGGCTACACCTTC,.,TRBV10-1,.,TRBJ1-2
CASSQDSRYEQYF,TGTGCCAGCAGCCAAGATAGCCGGTACGAGCAGTACTTC,.,TRBV3-1/TRBV3-2,.,TRBJ2-7
CSASPTGQGLAGEQYF,TGCAGTGCTAGTCCTACTGGACAGGGACTAGCGGGAGAGCAGTACTTC,TRBD2,TRBV20-1,.,TRBJ2-7
CASSRTRGGDTQYF,TGTGCCAGCAGCCGGACTCGCGGTGGAGATACGCAGTATTTT,.,TRBV27,.,TRBJ2-3
CASSLGAISTEAFF,TGCGCCAGCAGCCTTGGGGCGATAAGTACTGAAGCTTTCTTT,.,TRBV4-3,.,TRBJ1-1
CASSHRDRGRYEQYF,TGTGCCAGCAGTCACCGGGACAGGGGTCGCTACGAGCAGTACTTC,TRBD1,TRBV6-2/TRBV6-3,.,TRBJ2-7
CATSRGLAGADTQYF,TGTGCCACCAGCCGGGGACTAGCGGGAGCAGATACGCAGTATTTT,TRBD2,TRBV15,.,TRBJ2-3
CASSRTENNSPLHF,TGTGCCAGCAGCCGGACAGAGAATAATTCACCCCTCCACTTT,.,TRBV4-2,.,TRBJ1-6